This entry concerns a single TCR beta chain. Its antigen is currently unknown. The primer mix had 60 Vbeta and 13 Jbeta primers. Assay: immunoSEQ multiplex PCR; the TCRdb copy retains only in-frame clones and omits some. This repertoire shows roughly 290,000 clones, 70% to 90% found once; its top ten account for about 2.3%. These data are taken from a study of cytomegalovirus exposure and HLA in healthy donors. Study-wide findings and caveats: CMV serostatus was the sole immune exposure information available. TRBV6-2, TRBV6-3 and some other V segments were excluded as indistinguishable.

Germline V gene sequence: CDR1 SGHRS, CDR2 YFSETQ. This CDR3 spans 14 amino acids. The V and J ends lost 4 bases and 3 bases respectively, with 10 bases between them. Though probably carrying unrecorded immune exposures, donors were nominally healthy at sampling. This sequence originates from a woman aged 18-29 years in good health and CMV-seronegative. The sample taken for sequencing was PBMCs. This chain connects TRBV5-1 to TRBJ1-4, with D maybe TRBD1 (5 bases). The CDR3 loop reads CASSPQGSNEKLFF. The CDR3 coding sequence is TGCGCCAGCAGCCCCCAGGGATCTAATGAAAAACTGTTTTTT.